A single sample is the source of the 16 T cell receptor beta chains below, sequenced in a study of tumor and adjacent non-tumor tissue in lung cancer. TCRbeta libraries were built with three rounds of nested PCR, modified from ARM-PCR. Each CDR3 protein gets one entry after TCRdb re-called the multiplex PCR reads with MiXCR. The sample has 200,000 to 250,000 distinct CDR3 sequences; 71% are singletons. The template was RNA from unsorted bulk tissue. Sequencing was carried out using lung tumor tissue. The receptor source for this set is a man in his 60s with non-small cell lung cancer.

Note on this clonotype: This may arise from a read error, as a much more abundant clone is one base away. The V call is TRBV12-3 or TRBV12-4, the J call TRBJ2-5, with D possibly TRBD2 on 5 matching bases. The V end was cut by 3 bases, the J end by 7 bases, with 15 bases between. The CDR3 extends over 14 amino acids. The CDR3 DNA sequence: TGTGCCAGCAGTTTCGGATTCGGAGGCGGGACCCAGTACTTC. It codes for CASSFGFGGGTQYF.

DNA for the CDR3: TGTGCCAGCCGCTCCCCAGGCTACGCTAGCACAGATACGCAGTATTTT. It specifies CASRSPGYASTDTQYF. The chain links TRBV7-9 to TRBJ2-3; D remains unclear. This CDR3 spans 16 amino acids. Germline V gives CDR1 SEHNR, CDR2 FQNEAQ (reference sequence). V was trimmed by 8 bases and J by 0 bases, leaving 18 bases between them.

Concerning this clonotype itself: This CDR3 fails to terminate in the conserved phenylalanine or tryptophan, so it likely reflects a read error. This sequence joins TRBV20-1 and TRBJ2-1; tentative D call: TRBD2 (6 bases). CDR1 DFQATT and CDR2 SNEGSKA come from the germline V gene (reference sequence). CDR3 length equals 15 residues. The CDR3 protein is CNAKPRTRTNNEQFS. CDR3 in DNA: TGCAATGCTAAACCTAGGACAAGGACTAACAATGAGCAGTTCTCC.

About this clonotype: Since a much larger clone is just one base distant, this may be a read error. V gene TRBV20-1 combines with J gene TRBJ2-7; no clear D gene. Per germline, CDR1 DFQATT and CDR2 SNEGSKA (reference sequence). This CDR3 is 12 amino acids long. The V gene lost 2 bases and the J gene lost 12 bases, with 17 bases spanning the gap. CDR3 DNA sequence: TGCAGTGCTAGAAATCAATCGTGGCAGTTGTACTTC. It codes for CSARNQSWQLYF.

This clonotype appeared a single time. This sequence joins TRBV20-1 and TRBJ2-5; TRBD1 is a possible D gene (5 bases). The CDR3 sequence is 14 residues long. Trimming stripped 0 bases from V and 7 bases from J, with 15 bases between. The V gene's germline CDR1 is DFQATT and CDR2 SNEGSKA (reference sequence). CDR3 region: CSARDQGIGGTQYF. The CDR3 DNA follows: TGCAGTGCTAGAGATCAGGGAATCGGTGGGACCCAGTACTTC.

This clonotype was seen a few times. A clone one base away is much larger, so this may be a read error. Since the CDR3 does not end with the conserved phenylalanine or tryptophan, this likely comes from a read error. Because the CDR3's place on the DNA is in doubt, the DNA is left out and the CDR3 is given as listed by TCRdb. The J gene is TRBJ1-2, the V gene TRBV11-2; the table assigns TRBD1, which was not confirmed against the DNA. The CDR3 is 12 amino acids long, termini counted. Germline V lookup: CDR1 SGHAT, CDR2 FQNNGV. The CDR3 spells CTSSSGHEFYIL.

Worth noting for this clonotype: Just one base apart from a much larger clone, this may be a read error. The chain combines TRBV20-1 with TRBJ1-3, with 8 bases that match TRBD1. The CDR3 is made up of 14 amino acids. CDR1 is DFQATT and CDR2 is SNEGSKA in the germline V gene (reference sequence). The CDR3 sequence is CNARTGSAGNTIYF. As DNA, the CDR3 is TGCAATGCTAGGACAGGGAGTGCTGGAAACACCATATATTTT.

In regard to this clonotype: A read error may account for a junction end that differs from germline. The chain carries TRBV6-6 and TRBJ2-7; 8 nucleotides line up with TRBD2. Looked up from germline, CDR1 is MNHNY and CDR2 is SVGAGI (reference sequence). The CDR3 contains 15 residues. This chain's CDR3 is CVSSSPTGGRYEQYF. As DNA, the CDR3 is TGTGTCAGCAGTTCCCCTACGGGAGGGCGGTACGAGCAGTACTTC.

A note on this clonotype: Being one base from a much bigger clone, this may be a read error. The rearrangement joins TRBV20-1 to TRBJ1-1, with a weak D call TRBD1 (5 bases). Germline V lookup: CDR1 DFQATT, CDR2 SNEGSKA (reference sequence). V gave up 7 bases and J gave up 2 bases, with 14 bases separating them. The CDR3 runs 13 residues. CDR3 in amino acids: CSGKTDGNTEAFF. The DNA of the CDR3 is TGCAGTGGCAAGACAGATGGTAACACTGAAGCTTTCTTT.

As for this clonotype: A much larger clone lies a single base off, so this may be a read error. The V gene is TRBV11-2, the J gene TRBJ2-2, with D possibly called TRBD1 or TRBD2 (5 bases each). Trimming pared 3 bases from V and 7 bases from J, leaving 18 bases between. Germline lookup yields CDR1 SGHAT and CDR2 FQNNGV. The CDR3 is made up of 16 amino acids. The CDR3: CASSFAPGTSIGELFF. Here the CDR3 DNA reads TGTGCCAGCAGCTTTGCCCCTGGGACGAGCATCGGGGAGCTGTTTTTT. The variable domain in full, completed from reference TRBV11-2 and TRBJ2-2, reads EAGVAQSPRYKIIEKRQSVAFWCNPISGHATLYWYQQILGQGPKLLIQFQNNGVVDDSQLPKDRFSAERLKGVDSTLKIQPAKLEDSAVYLCASSFAPGTSIGELFFGEGSRLTVL.

Concerning this clonotype: Since a much larger clone is just one base distant, this may be a read error. The rearrangement uses TRBV20-1 and TRBJ1-4; D remains unclear. The V end lost 3 bases, the J end lost 5 bases, and 13 bases lay between the germline ends. Per the germline V gene, CDR1 is DFQATT and CDR2 is SNEGSKA (reference sequence). The CDR3 sequence is 14 residues long. In nucleotides, the CDR3 is TGCAGTGCTAGCAGCATCAGGAGGAATGAAAAACTGTTTTTT. This translates into CSASSIRRNEKLFF.

This clonotype counts as medium-sized. The rearrangement links TRBV11-2 to TRBJ2-7, with D perhaps matching TRBD1 (6 bases). Deletions cut 3 bases from V and 3 bases from J, with 9 bases between. The CDR3 has 13 residues. Looked up from germline, CDR1 is SGHAT and CDR2 is FQNNGV. CDR3 DNA sequence: TGTGCCAGCAGCTTCGAGACAGGCTACGAGCAGTACTTC. Its protein is CASSFETGYEQYF.

The V and J genes are TRBV6-6 and TRBJ1-2; a weak D match, TRBD1 (6 bases). Germline CDR1 reads MNHNY; CDR2 reads SVGAGI (reference sequence). The length of the CDR3 is 14 residues. V was shortened by 10 bases and J by 2 bases, with 17 bases between the two germline ends. The CDR3 nucleotides read TGTGCCATCATTTTTGGCACAGGGAACTATGGCTACACCTTC. Protein: CAIIFGTGNYGYTF.

The chain is built from TRBV6-6 and TRBJ1-1; D uncertain. This CDR3 has 13 amino acids. V was pared by 6 bases and J by 2 bases, with 10 bases between. CDR1 and CDR2 (germline): MNHNY, SVGAGI (reference sequence). CDR3 sequence: CASRGPDNTEAFF. CDR3 sequence (DNA): TGTGCCAGCAGAGGACCGGACAACACTGAAGCTTTCTTT.

The chain combines TRBV4-1 with TRBJ1-2; 7 bases agree with TRBD1. V was pared by 0 bases and J by 10 bases, with 11 bases of the junction left unmatched. Germline loops: CDR1 MGHRA, CDR2 YSYEKL. The CDR3 is 15 amino acids. The DNA of the CDR3 is TGCGCCAGCAGCCAAGATGAGACAGGGTTGCATGACTACACCTTC. Encoded protein: CASSQDETGLHDYTF.

A remark on this clonotype: Just one base apart from a much larger clone, this may be a read error. The chain uses TRBV12-3 or TRBV12-4 and TRBJ2-2; D is uncertain. This CDR3 has 16 amino acids. Trimming pared 2 bases from V and 5 bases from J, leaving 15 bases between. CDR3 in DNA: TGTGCCAGCAGTTTAACATGGGTCCTGGGGACCGGGGAGCTGTTTTTT. It is translated as CASSLTWVLGTGELFF.